This TCR beta chain was found in a study of a mutant IDH1 vaccine in newly diagnosed glioma. Study overall: Vaccines were begun 4-6 weeks after radiotherapy alone, or with temozolomide cycles. Earlier therapy was either radiotherapy, temozolomide, or both, and most got both.

Libraries were prepared by immunoSEQ multiplex PCR; TCRdb keeps only in-frame clonotypes and omits some of them. The sample has 110,000 or so clones, roughly nine tenths seen once. As for this clone: Its antigen is not known.

The CDR3 spans 13 residues. V gave up 6 bases and J gave up 0 bases, with 7 bases separating them. Germline V gene lookup returns CDR1 SGHRS and CDR2 YFSETQ. Stated time point: week 11, during vaccination. Every vaccine dose comprised 300 ug of mutant IDH1 20-mer peptide plus topical imiquimod. This specimen was PBMCs, taken from a glioma patient whose treatment included an IDH1 peptide vaccine. The TCR comes from a woman aged 45-59 years with glioma. The chain is built from TRBV5-1 and TRBJ1-3, with D uncertain. CDR3 sequence: CASKDLSGNTIYF. CDR3 DNA sequence: TGCGCCAGCAAGGACCTCTCTGGAAACACCATATATTTT.